These 11 T cell receptor beta chains originate from one sample sequenced in a study of blood T cells in healthy people across ages. Then a second PCR, running about 6 to 12 cycles, was carried out with a sample-barcoded 5' primer and a J-beta primer mix. TCRdb ran MiXCR on the 5' RACE reads and lists one entry per CDR3 protein. The sample carries 1.5 million to 2 million distinct CDR3 sequences, approximately 28% recorded once. The sample taken for sequencing was blood. The receptors derive from a woman in her twenties or thirties in good health.

Details on this clonotype: The junction does not match germline at one end; this may be a read error. This chain links TRBV6-6 with TRBJ1-1; D is perhaps TRBD1 (5 bases). Germline V lookup: CDR1 MNHNY, CDR2 SVGAGI (reference sequence). The CDR3 is 14 residues long. The CDR3 DNA reads TGTGCCAGCGGTTACGGGCAGGGGAACACTGAAGCTTTCTTT. Its protein is CASGYGQGNTEAFF.

The chain couples TRBV12-3 or TRBV12-4 to TRBJ2-1; 9 positions match TRBD2. The length of the CDR3 is 13 residues. V shed 5 bases and J 14 bases; nucleotides not matched to a gene: 10. The CDR3 DNA reads as TGTGCCAGCAGTCCCAGTTCAGCGGGAGGTGAGTTCTTC. Protein product: CASSPSSAGGEFF.

The CDR3 loop reads CASSQPPLNRDNTEAFF. CDR3 nucleotides: TGCGCCAGCAGCCAACCTCCCCTCAACAGGGATAACACTGAAGCTTTCTTT. The chain links TRBV4-1 to TRBJ1-1, with TRBD1 as a possible D gene (6 bases). Trimming removed 2 bases from V and 2 bases from J, with 18 bases in between. Germline V gene lookup returns CDR1 MGHRA and CDR2 YSYEKL. The CDR3 loop spans 17 amino acids.

V is TRBV2 and J is TRBJ1-1; 7 bases align to TRBD1. Germline V gene data show CDR1 as SNHLY and CDR2 as FYNNEI. The V segment lost 5 bases and the J segment 1 base; nucleotides outside the gene matches: 13. This CDR3 comprises 17 residues. As DNA, the CDR3 is TGTGCCAGCAGTCCAAGCCTTATGACAGGGAAGAACACTGAAGCTTTCTTT. Translated, it gives CASSPSLMTGKNTEAFF.

Of note for this clonotype: Since a much larger clone is just one base distant, this may be a read error. The chain joins TRBV11-2 to TRBJ2-1, with 14 nucleotides matching TRBD2. The CDR3 consists of 21 residues. Looked up from germline, CDR1 is SGHAT and CDR2 is FQNNGV. CDR3 loop: CASNLRRGGLAGALSYNEQFF. The CDR3 DNA reads as TGTGCCAGCAACTTACGTAGGGGGGGACTAGCGGGAGCGCTCTCCTACAATGAGCAGTTCTTC.

The genes are TRBV20-1 and TRBJ2-7; D not resolved. The CDR3 sequence is 14 residues long. V was trimmed by 3 bases and J by 3 bases, leaving 15 bases between them. CDR1 and CDR2 from the germline V gene are DFQATT and SNEGSKA (reference sequence). The CDR3 reads CSASDQRGNYEQYF. The CDR3 nucleotides read TGCAGTGCTAGCGACCAGCGAGGAAACTACGAGCAGTACTTC.

The rearrangement joins TRBV28 to TRBJ2-7; a possible D gene is TRBD1 (6 bases). V lost 6 bases, J lost 5 bases, and 14 bases lay in between. This CDR3 is built from 13 residues. Germline V gene data show CDR1 as MDHEN and CDR2 as SYDVKM. The CDR3 is CASRLGQGNEQYF. The CDR3 bases are TGTGCCAGCAGGTTAGGCCAGGGGAACGAGCAGTACTTC.

This clonotype has more than one count but fewer than ten. V gene TRBV12-5 combines with J gene TRBJ2-1; possibly TRBD2 for D (6 bases). CDR3 length: 16 amino acids. Germline V gives CDR1 LGHNT, CDR2 FRNRAP. Trimming shortened V by 5 bases and J by 6 bases, and 20 bases separated the two germline ends. DNA for the CDR3: TGTGCTAGTGGTAGGGACGGTTTGTCCGGGGGCAATGAGCAGTTCTTC. It yields the protein CASGRDGLSGGNEQFF.

In this sample, this clonotype turned up a few times. V gene TRBV3-1 combines with J gene TRBJ2-5, with D possibly being TRBD1 (6 bases). This CDR3 region has 16 residues. V lost 6 bases, J lost 4 bases, and 21 bases lay in between. CDR1 is LGHDT, CDR2 YNNKEL, per germline (reference sequence). This CDR3 reads CASSRRSQGIGETQYF. The CDR3 DNA follows: TGTGCCAGCAGTCGTCGATCACAGGGTATAGGAGAGACCCAGTACTTC.

This clonotype has a handful of counts. The gene calls are TRBV5-1 and TRBJ1-2, with D possibly TRBD1 on 5 matching bases. The CDR3 length is 16 residues. V lost 2 bases, J lost 7 bases, and 21 bases lay in between. CDR1 SGHRS and CDR2 YFSETQ come from the germline V gene. CDR3 loop: CASSFSLDLRGSGYTF. CDR3 coding DNA: TGCGCCAGCAGCTTCTCGCTAGATCTGCGGGGCTCTGGCTACACCTTC.

V and J are TRBV29-1 and TRBJ1-4; no clear D gene. Per the germline V gene, CDR1 is SQVTM and CDR2 is ANQGSEA. Trimming took 0 bases from V and 6 from J, leaving 8 bases between them. This CDR3 spans 13 amino acids. The CDR3 loop reads CSVEDSSDEKLFF. DNA of the CDR3: TGCAGCGTTGAAGATTCTTCTGATGAAAAACTGTTTTTT. The variable domain in full, completed from reference TRBV29-1 and TRBJ1-4, reads SAVISQKPSRDICQRGTSLTIQCQVDSQVTMMFWYRQQPGQSLTLIATANQGSEATYESGFVIDKFPISRPNLTFSTLTVSNMSPEDSSIYLCSVEDSSDEKLFFGSGTQLSVL.